Following are 19 T cell receptor beta chains from one sample sequenced in a study of T cell repertoires in cytomegalovirus infection. Which antigens these TCRs recognize remains unknown. TCRdb re-called the reads with MiXCR, one entry per CDR3 protein. The data hold approximately 220,000 distinct CDR3 sequences, with around two fifths observed a single time. The material sequenced was CD8+ T cells from cultured PBMCs, taken from culture after CMV antigen stimulation. Source of these receptors: a human donor in good health (CMV status not recorded). Some clones in this sample may be carry-over from other donors' samples.

The chain links TRBV19 to TRBJ1-1; TRBD1 is a possible D gene (5 bases). The CDR3 is 15 residues long. Between the trimmed V and J ends, which lost 5 bases and 6 bases, there was a span of 19 bases. Germline V gene lookup returns CDR1 LNHDA and CDR2 SQIVND (reference sequence). Here the CDR3 reads CASSFWGEPNAEAFF. Written as DNA, the CDR3 is TGTGCCAGTAGTTTCTGGGGGGAGCCCAACGCTGAAGCTTTCTTT.

The chain combines TRBV14 with TRBJ1-1; D remains unclear. V lost 3 bases and J lost 7, with 6 bases in between. The length of the CDR3 is 11 residues. Looked up from germline, CDR1 is SGHDN and CDR2 is FVKESK. CDR3 DNA: TGTGCCAGCAGCCAGTATAGTGAAGCTTTCTTT. It is translated as CASSQYSEAFF. Drawing the rest from reference TRBV14 and TRBJ1-1, the complete variable domain is EAGVTQFPSHSVIEKGQTVTLRCDPISGHDNLYWYRRVMGKEIKFLLHFVKESKQDESGMPNNRFLAERTGGTYSTLKVQPAELEDSGVYFCASSQYSEAFFGQGTRLTVV.

This rearrangement joins TRBV2 to TRBJ1-2; D may be TRBD1 (5 bases). CDR3 length equals 16 residues. With 6 bases removed from V and 4 bases from J, the gap between germline ends came to 21 bases. Per the germline V gene, CDR1 is SNHLY and CDR2 is FYNNEI. DNA for the CDR3: TGTGCCAGCAGGGGACCCATCCTAAGTGTTTCCTATGGCTACACCTTC. Its protein is CASRGPILSVSYGYTF. The full variable domain, with the rest looked up from reference TRBV2 and TRBJ1-2, is EPEVTQTPSHQVTQMGQEVILRCVPISNHLYFYWYRQILGQKVEFLVSFYNNEISEKSEIFDDQFSVERPDGSNFTLKIRSTKLEDSAMYFCASRGPILSVSYGYTFGSGTRLTVV.

CDR3 DNA sequence: TGTGCCAGCAGCTTAGATTGGTCAGCGACCGTCTCCTACGAGCAGTACTTC. Amino acid sequence: CASSLDWSATVSYEQYF. V gene TRBV7-9 combines with J gene TRBJ2-7; D remains ambiguous. Per the germline V gene, CDR1 is SEHNR and CDR2 is FQNEAQ (reference sequence). The V gene lost 1 base and the J gene lost 0 bases, with 16 bases spanning the gap. The CDR3 has 17 amino acids.

This rearrangement joins TRBV6-2 or TRBV6-3 to TRBJ2-7; 8 positions match TRBD2. Trimming removed 6 bases from V and 0 bases from J; junction bases left unmatched: 7. Germline V lookup: CDR1 MNHEY, CDR2 SVGEGT. This CDR3 is 15 amino acids long. CDR3 DNA: TGTGCCAGCAGCCCCGAGCGGGGGAGCTCCTACGAGCAGTACTTC. Encoded protein: CASSPERGSSYEQYF.

This clonotype was observed a handful of times. The chain carries TRBV12-3 or TRBV12-4 and TRBJ2-4, with D tentatively TRBD1 or TRBD2 (5 bases each). Trimming took 2 bases from V and 9 from J, leaving 11 bases between them. The CDR3 contains 13 residues. CDR3 residues: CASSLSPGGIQYF. In nucleotides, the CDR3 is TGTGCCAGCAGTTTAAGTCCTGGGGGCATTCAGTACTTC.

This clonotype appeared once. The rearrangement joins TRBV5-1 to TRBJ1-1; D is possibly TRBD1 (5 bases). Trimming took 0 bases from V and 7 from J, leaving 10 bases between them. The germline gives CDR1 SGHRS, CDR2 YFSETQ. The length of the CDR3 is 13 residues. This chain's CDR3 is CASSLGGVREAFF. CDR3 in DNA: TGCGCCAGCAGCTTGGGAGGGGTCCGTGAAGCTTTCTTT.

This chain joins TRBV7-6 and TRBJ2-1, with 10 bases that match TRBD2. Germline V gene data show CDR1 as SGHVS and CDR2 as FNYEAQ. There are 16 residues in the CDR3. Trimming cost V 5 bases and J 7 bases; bases outside gene matches: 11. The CDR3, as DNA: TGTGCCAGCAGCATCTACCTAGCGGGAGTGGGGAATGAGCAGTTCTTC. This gives the protein CASSIYLAGVGNEQFF.

This clonotype was counted between two and nine times. The CDR3: CSVEGRYNEQFF. CDR3 DNA sequence: TGCAGCGTTGAAGGACGCTACAATGAGCAGTTCTTC. The rearrangement links TRBV29-1 to TRBJ2-1; D is ambiguous. The germline V and J ends were trimmed by 1 base and 3 bases, with 4 bases remaining between them. The CDR3 covers 12 residues. CDR1 and CDR2 (germline): SQVTM, ANQGSEA.

V gene TRBV27 combines with J gene TRBJ2-7; 8 bases agree with TRBD1. The CDR3 has 15 residues. Germline CDR1 and CDR2: MNHEY and SMNVEV (reference sequence). The V and J ends lost 4 bases and 3 bases, in that order; junction bases with no gene match: 8. The CDR3 DNA follows: TGTGCCAGCAGTTCATCCGGGACAGGAAACTACGAGCAGTACTTC. Its protein is CASSSSGTGNYEQYF.

V gene TRBV9 combines with J gene TRBJ2-3, with TRBD2 identical over 12 bases. Germline V gives CDR1 SGDLS, CDR2 YYNGEE. The ends lost 2 bases at V and 2 bases at J; junction bases unmatched: 15. The CDR3 covers 20 residues. The CDR3 region has the DNA TGTGCCAGCAGCGTTATGGGGCTAAGACTAGCGGGGGAGAACACAGATACGCAGTATTTT. Translated, it gives CASSVMGLRLAGENTDTQYF.

The rearrangement links TRBV29-1 to TRBJ2-1; unclear D gene. V was clipped by 1 base and J by 0 bases, with 10 bases between them. CDR1 and CDR2 from the germline V gene are SQVTM and ANQGSEA. The CDR3 is 15 amino acids. As DNA, the CDR3 is TGCAGCGTTGAAGGCACCCCCTACTCCTACAATGAGCAGTTCTTC. It yields the protein CSVEGTPYSYNEQFF.

This clonotype was detected only a few times. This chain links TRBV7-2 with TRBJ2-1; no reliable D call. The CDR3 has 13 amino acids. V was trimmed by 1 base and J by 9 bases, leaving 10 bases between them. CDR1 and CDR2 from the germline V gene are SGHTA and FQGNSA. The CDR3 region has the DNA TGTGCCAGCAGCTTAGGCCTTTCTTCTGAGCAGTTCTTC. This sequence encodes CASSLGLSSEQFF.

Here the CDR3 reads CASSLEARGRGYTF. For the CDR3, the DNA is TGTGCCAGCAGCTTAGAGGCCAGGGGGCGAGGCTACACCTTC. The chain has TRBV7-9 and TRBJ1-2; TRBD1 matches 8 bases. The junction had 6 bases not matched to a gene; V was cut back by 1 base and J by 8 bases. This CDR3 has 14 residues. Per the germline V gene, CDR1 is SEHNR and CDR2 is FQNEAQ (reference sequence).

The CDR3 bases are TGTGCCAGCAGCCAAGATGTCAACCAAGAGACCCAGTACTTC. Its translation: CASSQDVNQETQYF. The V call is TRBV14, the J call TRBJ2-5; the D is unclear. CDR1 SGHDN and CDR2 FVKESK come from the germline V gene. Trimming left V 0 bases short and J 0 bases short, with 5 bases between. The CDR3 is made up of 14 amino acids. Supplemented by reference TRBV14 and TRBJ2-5, the full variable domain reads EAGVTQFPSHSVIEKGQTVTLRCDPISGHDNLYWYRRVMGKEIKFLLHFVKESKQDESGMPNNRFLAERTGGTYSTLKVQPAELEDSGVYFCASSQDVNQETQYFGPGTRLLVL.

The gene calls are TRBV12-3 or TRBV12-4 and TRBJ2-7; D is perhaps TRBD2 (6 bases). The CDR3 has 14 residues. The V gene lost 5 bases and the J gene lost 2 bases, with 13 bases spanning the gap. The CDR3 is CASSQSGRAYEQYF. DNA of the CDR3: TGTGCCAGCAGTCAAAGCGGGCGGGCCTACGAGCAGTACTTC.

The J gene is TRBJ2-5, the V gene TRBV5-1; no clear D. The CDR3 extends over 15 amino acids. Germline V CDR1 and CDR2: SGHRS, YFSETQ. V was cut by 4 bases and J by 7 bases, with 20 bases left in between. CDR3: CASSLRPTRKGTQYF. The CDR3 nucleotides read TGCGCCAGCAGCCTCAGGCCCACGAGGAAAGGGACCCAGTACTTC. Full variable domain (outside the CDR3, taken from reference TRBV5-1 and TRBJ2-5): KAGVTQTPRYLIKTRGQQVTLSCSPISGHRSVSWYQQTPGQGLQFLFEYFSETQRNKGNFPGRFSGRQFSNSRSEMNVSTLELGDSALYLCASSLRPTRKGTQYFGPGTRLLVL.

The chain joins TRBV10-3 to TRBJ2-3; 7 bases align to TRBD1. Germline V CDR1 and CDR2: ENHRY, SYGVKD. This CDR3 is 13 amino acids long. Trimming took 9 bases from V and 1 from J; bases not matched to a gene: 4. The CDR3 nucleotides read TGTGCCATACGACAGGGCCGCACAGATACGCAGTATTTT. It is translated as CAIRQGRTDTQYF.

The chain couples TRBV6-2 or TRBV6-3 to TRBJ2-1, with TRBD1 matching over 11 bases. CDR3 length: 15 amino acids. Per the germline V gene, CDR1 is MNHEY and CDR2 is SVGEGT. The trim removed 11 bases at V and 6 bases at J, leaving 12 bases unmatched. CDR3 nucleotide sequence: TGTGCCGTTCCAGGGGACGGGACAGGGGGCAATGAGCAGTTCTTC. Protein product: CAVPGDGTGGNEQFF.